The text below deals with one T cell receptor beta chain. Germline lookup yields CDR1 SGHNT and CDR2 YYREEE (reference sequence). The V and J ends lost 4 bases and 6 bases respectively, with 13 bases between them. The CDR3 sequence is 13 residues long. This record comes from a study of T-cell memory formation after mild COVID-19. The authors produced TCR alpha and TCR beta cDNA libraries with sample barcodes and UMIs by 5'RACE using constant-segment primers. TCRdb redid the calling of the 5' RACE reads with MiXCR, one entry per CDR3 protein. This table has around 420,000 distinct CDR3 sequences, 20% to 30% appearing once.

The specimen was PBMCs or a T cell subset sorted from them (not recorded which). The chain combines TRBV5-4 with TRBJ1-1; TRBD1 is a possible D gene (5 bases). The sequence was collected from an adult woman who had mild COVID-19 (a few samples of this study predate the infection). Cell type and time point are not known. The CDR3 sequence: CASSGGVDPEAFF. The CDR3 region has the DNA TGTGCCAGCAGCGGGGGGGTGGACCCTGAAGCTTTCTTT.